Here is one TCR beta chain with its context. The CDR3 length is 14 residues. V dropped 3 bases and J dropped 8; count of bases not matched to a gene: 4. Germline V gives CDR1 LNHDA, CDR2 SQIVND (reference sequence). Assay used: immunoSEQ multiplex PCR; TCRdb lists only in-frame clones, some missing. The sample has approximately 70,000 clones; 95% to 96% are singletons. The data were taken from a study of technical replicates of blood from several donors. The rearrangement links TRBV19 to TRBJ1-2; 12 nucleotides agree with TRBD1. The specimen sequenced was T cells isolated from PBMCs. The TCR was taken from a human donor in good health. The CDR3, as DNA: TGTGCCAGTAGTATGGGACAGGGGGCGTGGGGCTACACCTTC. As protein: CASSMGQGAWGYTF. Combining the CDR3 with reference TRBV19 and TRBJ1-2 gives the whole variable domain DGGITQSPKYLFRKEGQNVTLSCEQNLNHDAMYWYRQDPGQGLRLIYYSQIVNDFQKGDIAEGYSVSREKKESFPLTVTSAQKNPTAFYLCASSMGQGAWGYTFGSGTRLTVV.